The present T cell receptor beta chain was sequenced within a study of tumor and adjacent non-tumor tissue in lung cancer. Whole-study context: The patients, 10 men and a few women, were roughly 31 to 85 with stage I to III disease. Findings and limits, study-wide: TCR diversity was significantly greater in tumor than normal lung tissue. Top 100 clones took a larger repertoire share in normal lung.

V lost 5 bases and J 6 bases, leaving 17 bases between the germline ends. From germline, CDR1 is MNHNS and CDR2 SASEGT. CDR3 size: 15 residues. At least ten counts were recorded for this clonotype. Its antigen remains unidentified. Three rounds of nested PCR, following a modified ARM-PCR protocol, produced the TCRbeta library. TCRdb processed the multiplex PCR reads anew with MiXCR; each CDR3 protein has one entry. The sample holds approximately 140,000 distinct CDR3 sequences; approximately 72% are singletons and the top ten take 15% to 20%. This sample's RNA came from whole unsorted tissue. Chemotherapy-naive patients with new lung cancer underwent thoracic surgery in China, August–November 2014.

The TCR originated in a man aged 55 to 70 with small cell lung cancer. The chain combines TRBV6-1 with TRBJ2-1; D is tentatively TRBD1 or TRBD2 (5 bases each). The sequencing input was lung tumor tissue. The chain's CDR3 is CASSTGTASVNEQFF. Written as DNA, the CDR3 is TGTGCCAGCAGTACCGGGACCGCGTCCGTCAATGAGCAGTTCTTC.